The clone carrying this TCR beta chain was seen many times. TCRbeta library construction was performed incorporating unique molecular identifiers. TCRdb re-called the PCR reads through MiXCR, storing one row per CDR3 protein. The sample consists of roughly 180,000 distinct CDR3 sequences, 11% of them appearing once. This sample is drawn from a study of T-cell reconstitution after alpha-beta-depleted transplantation in children. Trimming took 2 bases from V and 4 from J, leaving 17 bases between them. Germline V gene data show CDR1 as SQVTM and CDR2 as ANQGSEA. The CDR3 contains 15 residues. V gene TRBV29-1 combines with J gene TRBJ1-2; D is ambiguous. The source is a boy aged 2 to 10 with acute myeloid leukemia, due to receive a stem cell transplant. The sequenced sample was PBMCs, obtained before TCRalphabeta/CD19-depleted stem cell transplant. The CDR3 spells CSVEPQEGGGYGYTF. As DNA, the CDR3 is TGCAGCGTTGAACCCCAGGAGGGAGGAGGCTATGGCTACACCTTC.